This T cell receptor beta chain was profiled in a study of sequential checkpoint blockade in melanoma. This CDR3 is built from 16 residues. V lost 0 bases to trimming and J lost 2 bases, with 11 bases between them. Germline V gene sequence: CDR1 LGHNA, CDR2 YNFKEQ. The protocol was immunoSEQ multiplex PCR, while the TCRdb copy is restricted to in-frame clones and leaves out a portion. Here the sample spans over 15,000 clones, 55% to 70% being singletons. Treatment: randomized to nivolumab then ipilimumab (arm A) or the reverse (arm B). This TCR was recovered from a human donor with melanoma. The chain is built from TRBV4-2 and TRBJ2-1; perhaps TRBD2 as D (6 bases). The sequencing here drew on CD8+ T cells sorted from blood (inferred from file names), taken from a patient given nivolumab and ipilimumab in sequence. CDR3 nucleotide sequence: TGTGCCAGCAGCCAAGAAAGGCTAGCGACCTACAATGAGCAGTTCTTC. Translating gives CASSQERLATYNEQFF.